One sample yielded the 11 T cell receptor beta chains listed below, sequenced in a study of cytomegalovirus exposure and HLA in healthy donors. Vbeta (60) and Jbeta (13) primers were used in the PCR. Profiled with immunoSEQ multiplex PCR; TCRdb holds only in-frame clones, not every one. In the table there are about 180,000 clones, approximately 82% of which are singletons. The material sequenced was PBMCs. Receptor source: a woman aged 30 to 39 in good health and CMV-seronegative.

CDR3 in amino acids: CASSLAQGGTGELFF. For the CDR3, the DNA is TGTGCCAGCAGCTTGGCACAGGGGGGCACCGGGGAGCTGTTTTTT. This chain connects TRBV7-9 to TRBJ2-2, with TRBD1 matching 8 bases. Losses at the gene ends were 3 bases for V and 4 bases for J; bases not matched to a gene: 4. Germline loops: CDR1 SEHNR, CDR2 FQNEAQ (reference sequence). The CDR3 consists of 15 residues.

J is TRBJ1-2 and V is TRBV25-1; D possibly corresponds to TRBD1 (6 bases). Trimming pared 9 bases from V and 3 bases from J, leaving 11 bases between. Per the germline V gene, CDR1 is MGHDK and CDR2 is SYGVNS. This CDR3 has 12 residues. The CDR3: CASSGTYYGYTF. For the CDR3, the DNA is TGTGCCAGTTCCGGGACATACTATGGCTACACCTTC.

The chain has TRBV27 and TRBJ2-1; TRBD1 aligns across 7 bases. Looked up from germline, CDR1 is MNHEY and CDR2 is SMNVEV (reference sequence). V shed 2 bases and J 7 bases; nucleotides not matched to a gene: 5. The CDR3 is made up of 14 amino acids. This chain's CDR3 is CASSLLGQLNEQFF. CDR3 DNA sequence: TGTGCCAGCAGTTTACTGGGACAGTTAAATGAGCAGTTCTTC.

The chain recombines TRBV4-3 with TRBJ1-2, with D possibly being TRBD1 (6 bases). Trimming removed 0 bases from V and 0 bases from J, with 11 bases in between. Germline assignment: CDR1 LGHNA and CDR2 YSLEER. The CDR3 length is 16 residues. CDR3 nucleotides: TGCGCCAGCAGCCAAGAGGGGGCCAAATCTAACTATGGCTACACCTTC. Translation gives CASSQEGAKSNYGYTF.

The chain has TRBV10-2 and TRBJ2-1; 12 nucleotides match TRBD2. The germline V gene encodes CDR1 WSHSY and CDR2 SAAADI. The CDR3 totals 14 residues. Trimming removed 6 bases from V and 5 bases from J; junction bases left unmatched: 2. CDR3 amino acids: CASSGLAGNNEQFF. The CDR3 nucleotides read TGCGCCAGCAGCGGACTAGCGGGAAACAATGAGCAGTTCTTC.

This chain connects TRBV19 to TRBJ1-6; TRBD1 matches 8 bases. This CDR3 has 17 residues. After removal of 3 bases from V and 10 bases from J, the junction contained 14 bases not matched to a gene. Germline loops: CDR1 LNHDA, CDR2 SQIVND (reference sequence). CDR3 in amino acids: CASSIAPRQGAHSPLHF. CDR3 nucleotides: TGTGCCAGTAGTATTGCCCCGCGGCAGGGGGCTCACTCACCCCTCCACTTT.

The CDR3 loop is CASRFGTNEETQYF. As DNA, the CDR3 is TGTGCCAGCAGGTTTGGGACTAACGAAGAGACCCAGTACTTC. This chain joins TRBV7-9 and TRBJ2-5; the match to TRBD2 covers 7 bases. Germline V gene sequence: CDR1 SEHNR, CDR2 FQNEAQ (reference sequence). The CDR3 is 14 amino acids. The J segment lost 3 bases and the V segment lost 6 bases, leaving 7 bases of the junction unmatched.

This CDR3 reads CASYRSSGGADTQYF. CDR3 sequence (DNA): TGTGCCAGCTATCGGTCCAGCGGGGGAGCAGATACGCAGTATTTT. The J gene is TRBJ2-3, the V gene TRBV5-8, with 8 bases aligning to TRBD2. CDR1 and CDR2 (germline): SGHTS, YDEGEE. J gave up 4 bases and V 7 bases, and 11 bases lay outside the gene matches. The CDR3 runs 15 residues.

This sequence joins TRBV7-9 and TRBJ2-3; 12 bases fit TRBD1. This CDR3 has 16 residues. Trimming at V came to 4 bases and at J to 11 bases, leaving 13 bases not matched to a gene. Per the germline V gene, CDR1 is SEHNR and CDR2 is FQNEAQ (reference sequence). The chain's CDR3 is CASSSGDRGPTGKQYF. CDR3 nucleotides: TGTGCCAGCAGCTCTGGGGACAGGGGGCCCACCGGGAAGCAGTATTTT.

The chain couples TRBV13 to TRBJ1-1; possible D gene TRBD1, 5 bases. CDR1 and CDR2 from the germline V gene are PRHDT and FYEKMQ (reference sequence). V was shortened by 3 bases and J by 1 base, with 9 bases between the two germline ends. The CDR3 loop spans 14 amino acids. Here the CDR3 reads CASSFPTENTEAFF. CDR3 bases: TGTGCCAGCAGCTTCCCGACAGAGAACACTGAAGCTTTCTTT.

CDR3 region: CASSESTLGTGGFEQYF. CDR3 bases: TGCGCCAGCAGTGAGTCGACGCTAGGGACAGGGGGTTTCGAGCAGTACTTC. The V call is TRBV10-1, the J call TRBJ2-7; 11 bases fit TRBD1. From germline, CDR1 is WNHNN and CDR2 SYGVQD (reference sequence). The CDR3 is 17 amino acids. With 0 bases clipped from V and 6 bases from J, the junction kept 10 bases outside the gene matches.